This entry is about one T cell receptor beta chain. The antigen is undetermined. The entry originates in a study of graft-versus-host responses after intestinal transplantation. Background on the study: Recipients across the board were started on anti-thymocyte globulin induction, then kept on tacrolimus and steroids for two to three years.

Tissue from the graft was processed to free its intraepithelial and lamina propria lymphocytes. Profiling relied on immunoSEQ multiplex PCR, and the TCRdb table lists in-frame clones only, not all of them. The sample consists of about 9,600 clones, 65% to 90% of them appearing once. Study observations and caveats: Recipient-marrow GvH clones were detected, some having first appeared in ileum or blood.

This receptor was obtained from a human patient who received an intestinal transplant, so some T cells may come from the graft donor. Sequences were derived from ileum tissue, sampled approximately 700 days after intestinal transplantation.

CDR3 sequence reads: CASSTGGNGEQYF. The CDR3 DNA is TGCGCCAGCAGTACGGGGGGCAACGGCGAGCAGTACTTC. J is TRBJ2-7 and V is TRBV10-1; D might be TRBD2 (7 bases). Looked up from germline, CDR1 is WNHNN and CDR2 is SYGVQD (reference sequence). Trimming shortened V by 5 bases and J by 6 bases, and 14 bases separated the two germline ends. The length of the CDR3 is 13 residues.